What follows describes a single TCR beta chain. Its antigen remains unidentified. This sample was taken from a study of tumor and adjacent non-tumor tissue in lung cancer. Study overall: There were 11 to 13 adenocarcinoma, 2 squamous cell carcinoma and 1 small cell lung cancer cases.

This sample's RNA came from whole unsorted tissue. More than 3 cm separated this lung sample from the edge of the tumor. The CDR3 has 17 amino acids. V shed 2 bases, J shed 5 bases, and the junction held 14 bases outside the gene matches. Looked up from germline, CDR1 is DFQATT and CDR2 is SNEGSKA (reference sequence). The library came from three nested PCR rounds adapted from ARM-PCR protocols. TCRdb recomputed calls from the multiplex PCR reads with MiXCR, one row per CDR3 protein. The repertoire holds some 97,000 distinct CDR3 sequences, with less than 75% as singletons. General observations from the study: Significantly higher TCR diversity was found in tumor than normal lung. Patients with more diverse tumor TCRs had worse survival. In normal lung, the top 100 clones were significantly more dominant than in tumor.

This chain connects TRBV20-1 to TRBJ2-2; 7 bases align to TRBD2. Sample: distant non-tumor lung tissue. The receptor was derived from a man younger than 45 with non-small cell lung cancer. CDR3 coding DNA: TGCAGTGCTAGACCCAACCTTCTAGAGGGAGGGACCGGGGAGCTGTTTTTT. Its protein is CSARPNLLEGGTGELFF.